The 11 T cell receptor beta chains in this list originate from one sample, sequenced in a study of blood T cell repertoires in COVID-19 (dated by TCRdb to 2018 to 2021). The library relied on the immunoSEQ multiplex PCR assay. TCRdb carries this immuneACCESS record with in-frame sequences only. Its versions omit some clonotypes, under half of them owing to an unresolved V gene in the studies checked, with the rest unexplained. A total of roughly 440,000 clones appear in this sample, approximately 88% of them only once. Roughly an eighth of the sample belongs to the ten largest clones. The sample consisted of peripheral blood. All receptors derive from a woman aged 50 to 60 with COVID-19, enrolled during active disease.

CDR3 nucleotide sequence: TGTGCCAGTACCTACCGGGGGGGTCCCGGCAATGAGCAGTTCTTC. Residues: CASTYRGGPGNEQFF. The chain recombines TRBV7-9 with TRBJ2-1; 8 nucleotides agree with TRBD2. The V and J ends lost 9 bases and 6 bases, in that order; junction bases with no gene match: 13. The CDR3 has 15 residues. Looked up from germline, CDR1 is SEHNR and CDR2 is FQNEAQ (reference sequence).

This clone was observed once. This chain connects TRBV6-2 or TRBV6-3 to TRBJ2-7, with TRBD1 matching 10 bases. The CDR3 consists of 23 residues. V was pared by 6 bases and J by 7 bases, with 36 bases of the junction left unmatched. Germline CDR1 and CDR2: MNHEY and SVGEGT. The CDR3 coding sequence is TGTGCCAGCAGCCGACACCCGGGACAGGGGATGACCTTTTTCGCTCTAACTACTTTGGAGCAGTACTTC. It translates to CASSRHPGQGMTFFALTTLEQYF.

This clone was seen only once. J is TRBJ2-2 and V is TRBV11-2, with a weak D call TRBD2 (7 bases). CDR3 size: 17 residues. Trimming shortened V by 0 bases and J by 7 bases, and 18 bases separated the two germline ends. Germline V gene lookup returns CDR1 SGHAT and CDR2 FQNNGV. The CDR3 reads CASSLDLNGGRSGELFF. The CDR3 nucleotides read TGTGCCAGCAGCTTAGATCTTAACGGGGGGCGGAGCGGGGAGCTGTTTTTT.

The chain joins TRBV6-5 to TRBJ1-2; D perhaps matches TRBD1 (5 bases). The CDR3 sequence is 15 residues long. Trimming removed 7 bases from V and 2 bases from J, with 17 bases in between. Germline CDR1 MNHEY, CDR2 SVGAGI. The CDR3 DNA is TGTGCCAGCAAGAGATCAATACAGGAAAACTATGGCTACACCTTC. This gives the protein CASKRSIQENYGYTF.

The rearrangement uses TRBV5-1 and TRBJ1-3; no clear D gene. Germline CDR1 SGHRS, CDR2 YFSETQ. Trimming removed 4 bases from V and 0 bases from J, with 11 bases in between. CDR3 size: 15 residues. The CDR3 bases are TGCGCCAGCAGCCCGGGGTTTCTCTCTGGAAACACCATATATTTT. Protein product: CASSPGFLSGNTIYF.

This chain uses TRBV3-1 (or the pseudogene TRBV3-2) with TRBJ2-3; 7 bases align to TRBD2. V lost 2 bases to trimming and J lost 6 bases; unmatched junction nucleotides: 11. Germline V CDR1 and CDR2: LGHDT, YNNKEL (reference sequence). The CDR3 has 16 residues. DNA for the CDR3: TGTGCCAGCAGCCAATTCCAACGGGGGGAGCGGGATACGCAGTATTTT. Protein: CASSQFQRGERDTQYF.

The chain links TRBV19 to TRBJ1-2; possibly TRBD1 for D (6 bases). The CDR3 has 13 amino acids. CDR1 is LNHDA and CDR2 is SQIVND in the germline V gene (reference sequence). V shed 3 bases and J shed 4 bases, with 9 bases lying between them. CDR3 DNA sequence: TGTGCCAGTAGTATTAGAGGGGGCTATGGCTACACCTTC. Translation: CASSIRGGYGYTF.

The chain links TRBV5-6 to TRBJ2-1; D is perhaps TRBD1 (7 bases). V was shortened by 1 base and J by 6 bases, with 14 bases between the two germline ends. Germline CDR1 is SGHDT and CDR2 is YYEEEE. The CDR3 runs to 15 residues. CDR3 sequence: CASSLWRGLGNEQFF. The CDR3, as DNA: TGTGCCAGCAGCTTGTGGAGGGGGCTAGGCAATGAGCAGTTCTTC.

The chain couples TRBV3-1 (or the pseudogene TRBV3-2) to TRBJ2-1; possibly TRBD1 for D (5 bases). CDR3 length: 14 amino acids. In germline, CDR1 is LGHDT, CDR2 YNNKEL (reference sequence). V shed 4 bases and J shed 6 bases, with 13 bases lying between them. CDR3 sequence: CASSRPLRGNEQFF. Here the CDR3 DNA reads TGTGCCAGCAGCCGACCCCTTAGGGGCAATGAGCAGTTCTTC.

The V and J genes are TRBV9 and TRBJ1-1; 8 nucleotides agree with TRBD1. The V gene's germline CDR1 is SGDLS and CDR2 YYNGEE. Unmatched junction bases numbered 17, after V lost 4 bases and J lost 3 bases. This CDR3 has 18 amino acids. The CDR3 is CASSPWTGFAVGDTEAFF. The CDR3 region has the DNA TGTGCCAGCAGCCCCTGGACAGGGTTTGCCGTTGGGGACACTGAAGCTTTCTTT.

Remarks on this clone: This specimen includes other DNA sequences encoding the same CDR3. CDR3 protein: CALGQSSYEQYF. The CDR3 nucleotides read TGTGCCTTAGGACAGAGCTCCTACGAGCAGTACTTC. V is TRBV30 and J is TRBJ2-7; D possibly corresponds to TRBD1 (6 bases). Per the germline V gene, CDR1 is GTSNPN and CDR2 is SVGIG (reference sequence). This CDR3 spans 12 amino acids. V was trimmed by 7 bases and J by 0 bases, leaving 10 bases between them.